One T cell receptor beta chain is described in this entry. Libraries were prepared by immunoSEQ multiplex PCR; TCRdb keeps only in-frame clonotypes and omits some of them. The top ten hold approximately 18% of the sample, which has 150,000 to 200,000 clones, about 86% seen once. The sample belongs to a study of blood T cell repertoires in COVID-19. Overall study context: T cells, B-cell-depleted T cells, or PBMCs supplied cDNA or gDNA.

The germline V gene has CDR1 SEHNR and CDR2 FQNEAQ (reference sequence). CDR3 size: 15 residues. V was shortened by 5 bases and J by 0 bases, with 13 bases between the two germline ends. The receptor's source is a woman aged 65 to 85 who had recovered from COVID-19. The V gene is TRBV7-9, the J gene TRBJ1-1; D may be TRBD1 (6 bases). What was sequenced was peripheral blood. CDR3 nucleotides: TGTGCCAGCAGCCCCCGACAGGCGTTGAACACTGAAGCTTTCTTT. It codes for CASSPRQALNTEAFF.